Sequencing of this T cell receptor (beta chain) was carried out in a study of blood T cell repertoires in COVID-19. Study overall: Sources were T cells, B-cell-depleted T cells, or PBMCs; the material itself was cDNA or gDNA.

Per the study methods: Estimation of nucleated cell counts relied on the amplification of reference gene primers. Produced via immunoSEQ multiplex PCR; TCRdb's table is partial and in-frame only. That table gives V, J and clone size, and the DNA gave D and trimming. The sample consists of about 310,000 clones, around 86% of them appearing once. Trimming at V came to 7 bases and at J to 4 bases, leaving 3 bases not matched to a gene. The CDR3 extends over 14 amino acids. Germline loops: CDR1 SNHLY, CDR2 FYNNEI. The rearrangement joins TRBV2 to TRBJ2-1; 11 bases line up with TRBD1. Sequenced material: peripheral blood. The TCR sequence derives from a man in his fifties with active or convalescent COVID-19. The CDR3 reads CASTGTGGYNEQFF. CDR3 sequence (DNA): TGTGCCAGCACCGGGACAGGGGGGTACAATGAGCAGTTCTTC.